These T cell receptor beta chains were read from a single sample in a study of blood T cells in healthy people across ages. A single record per CDR3 protein comes from TCRdb applying MiXCR to the 5' RACE reads. The sample carries 1,300,000 or so distinct CDR3 sequences, around 55% recorded once. The sequenced sample consisted of blood. Every receptor here comes from a man aged 18 to 35 in good health. Each CDR3 is given with its conserved first and last residue. A D gene is named only where the DNA matches it firmly. Clone sizes are given selectively: once, few, many, or a class where the clone is expanded.

>TRBJ2-1|TRBV7-7|.|.
CASSLSLEKDYNEQFF
TGTGCCAGCAGTTTATCGTTGGAGAAAGACTACAATGAGCAGTTCTTC
>TRBJ1-5|TRBV15|.|.
CATSVRQMNQPQHF
TGTGCCACCAGCGTAAGACAGATGAATCAGCCCCAGCATTTT
>TRBJ2-7|TRBV29-1|few|TRBD1
CSVEDNRGLSSYEQYF
TGCAGCGTTGAAGACAACAGGGGGCTGAGCTCCTACGAGCAGTACTTC
>TRBJ2-5|TRBV4-3|.|.
CASSQASGGETQYF
TGCGCCAGCAGCCAAGCCTCCGGAGGGGAGACCCAGTACTTC
>TRBJ2-2|TRBV27|once|TRBD1
CASSSAGTGDPTGELFF
TGTGCCAGCAGTTCCGCCGGGACAGGGGATCCTACCGGGGAGCTGTTTTTT
>TRBJ2-4|TRBV28|.|.
CASPPNRGPTSEEQYF
TGTGCCAGCCCCCCCAACCGGGGTCCTACTTCGGAGGAGCAGTACTTC
>TRBJ2-7|TRBV9|.|.
CASSVDGGGGINYEQYF
TGTGCCAGCAGCGTAGACGGGGGAGGGGGCATCAACTACGAGCAGTACTTC
>TRBJ2-7|TRBV5-6|.|.
CASSPQGLDHEQYF
TGTGCCAGCAGCCCCCAGGGTTTAGACCACGAGCAGTACTTC
>TRBJ2-4|TRBV15|.|TRBD1
CATSREGQGGYIQYF
TGTGCCACCAGCAGGGAGGGACAGGGTGGATACATTCAGTACTTC
>TRBJ2-5|TRBV4-1|.|TRBD1
CASSQGASGGQLEPQETQYF
TGCGCCAGCAGCCAAGGCGCCTCAGGGGGACAGCTGGAACCTCAAGAGACCCAGTACTTC
>TRBJ2-1|TRBV9|.|.
CASSGEVRVGEQFF
TGTGCCAGCAGCGGAGAGGTCCGGGTCGGTGAGCAGTTCTTC
>TRBJ2-1|TRBV2|few|TRBD2
CASTVRGGHEQFF
TGTGCCAGCACAGTGCGGGGGGGCCATGAGCAGTTCTTC
>TRBJ1-2|TRBV6-5|.|.
CASRPVGGSFGTF
TGTGCCAGCAGACCCGTCGGGGGCTCATTTGGCACCTTC
>TRBJ2-4|TRBV3-1|.|.
CASSQDRLGTKNIQYF
TGTGCCAGCAGCCAAGATCGGTTGGGCACCAAAAACATTCAGTACTTC
>TRBJ2-7|TRBV4-1|.|.
CASSLGGLTVYEQYF
TGCGCCAGCAGCCTCGGCGGGTTGACCGTCTACGAGCAGTACTTC
>TRBJ2-1|TRBV12-3/TRBV12-4|.|.
CASIPSGYEQFF
TGTGCCAGCATTCCGAGTGGGTATGAGCAGTTCTTC
>TRBJ2-3|TRBV6-5|few|.
CASSYSQGADTQYF
TGTGCCAGCAGTTACTCGCAGGGAGCCGATACGCAGTATTTT
>TRBJ2-1|TRBV5-4|.|TRBD2
CASSLEGLAGIEQFF
TGTGCCAGCAGCTTGGAGGGACTAGCGGGAATTGAGCAGTTCTTC
>TRBJ2-7|TRBV6-2/TRBV6-3|.|.
CASSRDQVASYEQYF
TGTGCCAGCAGTCGGGACCAAGTTGCATCCTACGAGCAGTACTTC
>TRBJ2-1|TRBV12-3/TRBV12-4|.|.
CASSLTMGRQGFIGGQFF
TGTGCCAGCAGTTTAACCATGGGTCGCCAGGGTTTCATCGGTGGACAGTTCTTC
>TRBJ2-4|TRBV2|.|TRBD1
CASRDDRGPEQYF
TGTGCCAGTAGGGACGACAGGGGGCCTGAGCAGTACTTC
>TRBJ1-1|TRBV3-1|.|.
CASSRTRVTEAFF
TGTGCCAGCAGCAGGACGCGGGTCACTGAAGCTTTCTTT
>TRBJ1-4|TRBV20-1|few|.
CSARGFQSTTNEKLFF
TGCAGTGCTAGAGGTTTCCAGTCGACAACTAATGAAAAACTGTTTTTT
>TRBJ1-2|TRBV2|.|TRBD1
CASTLRRGGGYGYTF
TGTGCCAGCACCCTACGTCGAGGGGGCGGTTATGGCTACACCTTC
>TRBJ1-4|TRBV7-6|few|TRBD1
CASSLQGGATNEKLFF
TGTGCCAGCAGCCTACAGGGGGGGGCAACTAATGAAAAACTGTTTTTT
>TRBJ2-3|TRBV14|few|.
CASSQIRADTQYF
TGTGCCAGCAGCCAAATTAGGGCAGATACGCAGTATTTT
>TRBJ2-7|TRBV3-1|many|.
CASSPHRVAYEQYF
TGTGCCAGCAGCCCTCACAGGGTAGCCTACGAGCAGTACTTC
>TRBJ2-5|TRBV7-2|.|.
CASSSLRGVRETQYF
TGTGCCAGCAGCTCCCTCCGCGGGGTCCGGGAGACCCAGTACTTC
>TRBJ1-1|TRBV9|.|.
CASSVLRRSVEAFF
TGTGCCAGCAGCGTATTACGGAGGAGCGTTGAAGCTTTCTTT
>TRBJ2-3|TRBV27|.|TRBD2
CASKSGTSRSTDTQYF
TGTGCCAGCAAAAGCGGGACTAGCCGATCCACAGATACGCAGTATTTT
>TRBJ2-4|TRBV10-3|few|.
CAISDRTELGEQYF
TGTGCCATCAGTGATAGGACAGAACTTGGGGAGCAGTACTTC
>TRBJ2-1|TRBV25-1|once|.
CASSSPGAGGEQFF
TGTGCCAGCAGTTCCCCGGGAGCCGGGGGTGAGCAGTTCTTC
>TRBJ1-4|TRBV2|.|TRBD1
CASSLRVQGSEKLFF
TGTGCCAGCAGCCTAAGGGTACAGGGGAGTGAAAAACTGTTTTTT
>TRBJ1-1|TRBV6-6|.|.
CASSYVNRDNTEAFF
TGTGCCAGCAGTTACGTGAACAGAGATAACACTGAAGCTTTCTTT
>TRBJ1-1|TRBV7-8|.|.
CASSPTGSNTEAFF
TGTGCCAGCAGCCCGACCGGCTCGAACACTGAAGCTTTCTTT
>TRBJ1-2|TRBV10-2|.|.
CASSELRDRAGYTF
TGCGCCAGCAGTGAGTTACGGGACCGCGCTGGCTACACCTTC
>TRBJ1-2|TRBV5-6|.|.
CASSLGQGDYYGYTF
TGTGCCAGCAGCTTGGGGCAGGGAGACTACTATGGCTACACCTTC
>TRBJ2-5|TRBV10-3|.|.
CAAMGVDGGLQETQYF
TGTGCCGCCATGGGGGTGGACGGGGGCCTTCAAGAGACCCAGTACTTC
>TRBJ1-2|TRBV11-2|once|.
CASSLGAGAVYGYTF
TGTGCCAGCAGCTTAGGGGCTGGGGCAGTGTATGGCTACACCTTC
>TRBJ2-5|TRBV3-1|.|TRBD2
CASSQGLAGIETQYF
TGTGCCAGCAGCCAAGGGCTAGCGGGAATCGAGACCCAGTACTTC
>TRBJ2-1|TRBV7-6|.|.
CASSSGQFEQFF
TGTGCCAGCAGCTCAGGACAGTTTGAGCAGTTCTTC
>TRBJ1-5|TRBV6-1|.|.
CASSSYLGLNQPQHF
TGTGCCAGCAGTTCCTATCTTGGACTCAATCAGCCCCAGCATTTT
>TRBJ2-3|TRBV29-1|few|.
CSVALGDTQYF
TGCAGCGTGGCGCTGGGAGATACGCAGTATTTT
>TRBJ2-1|TRBV7-9|few|.
CASPERESYNEQFF
TGTGCCAGTCCTGAAAGGGAAAGCTACAATGAGCAGTTCTTC
>TRBJ2-7|TRBV20-1|once|.
CSAGTGPPEQYF
TGCAGTGCCGGGACCGGGCCACCCGAGCAGTACTTC
>TRBJ2-1|TRBV3-1|.|.
CASSQEPGPIDEQFF
TGTGCCAGCAGCCAAGAACCAGGGCCTATTGATGAGCAGTTCTTC
>TRBJ2-4|TRBV12-5|.|.
CASGFSWDIQYF
TGTGCTAGTGGTTTTTCCTGGGACATTCAGTACTTC
>TRBJ1-2|TRBV20-1|.|.
CSARDIGSTGTNYGYTF
TGCAGTGCTAGAGATATAGGTTCGACAGGCACTAACTATGGCTACACCTTC
>TRBJ2-1|TRBV27|.|.
CASRDSLNEQFF
TGTGCCAGCAGGGACAGTCTCAATGAGCAGTTCTTC
>TRBJ2-1|TRBV12-3/TRBV12-4|.|TRBD1
CASSLGQGKQFF
TGTGCCAGCAGCTTGGGACAGGGAAAGCAGTTCTTC
>TRBJ2-1|TRBV5-1|once|.
CASRGLGQGNEQFF
TGCGCCAGCAGAGGGTTAGGTCAGGGCAATGAGCAGTTCTTC
>TRBJ2-5|TRBV2|.|TRBD2
CASRSTTSGKETQYF
TGTGCCAGTAGATCGACGACTAGCGGGAAAGAGACCCAGTACTTC
>TRBJ2-4|TRBV6-6|.|.
CASSYSSFSIQYF
TGTGCCAGCAGTTACTCTTCTTTTTCGATTCAGTACTTC